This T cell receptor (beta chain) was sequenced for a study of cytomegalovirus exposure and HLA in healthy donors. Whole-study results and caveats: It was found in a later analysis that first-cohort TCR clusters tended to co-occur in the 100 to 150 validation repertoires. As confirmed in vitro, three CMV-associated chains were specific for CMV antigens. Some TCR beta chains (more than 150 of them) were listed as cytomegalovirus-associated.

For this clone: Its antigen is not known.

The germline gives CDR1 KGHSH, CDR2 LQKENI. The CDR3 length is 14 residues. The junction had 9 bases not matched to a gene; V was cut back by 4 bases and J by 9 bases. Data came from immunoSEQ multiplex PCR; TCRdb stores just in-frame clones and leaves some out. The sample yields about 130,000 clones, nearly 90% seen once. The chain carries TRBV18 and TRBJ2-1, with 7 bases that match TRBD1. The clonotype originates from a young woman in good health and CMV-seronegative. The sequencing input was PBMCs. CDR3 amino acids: CASSQRQGEGEQFF. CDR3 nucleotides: TGTGCCAGCTCACAACGACAGGGAGAGGGTGAGCAGTTCTTC.